Here is one T cell receptor beta chain with its context. Original data processing: Scientists estimated how many nucleated cells there were by amplifying reference gene primers. The method was immunoSEQ multiplex PCR; TCRdb's version includes in-frame clones alone and lacks a portion of them. V, J and clone size are those of that table, while D and trimming were read from the DNA. Of approximately 100,000 clones in the sample, approximately 89% were seen once. This record comes from a study of blood T cell repertoires in COVID-19. Overall study: The samples span acute and convalescent COVID-19 from the United States, Italy and Spain. Sample material is recorded as cDNA or gDNA derived from T cells, B-cell-depleted T cells, or PBMCs.

The sequenced material came from peripheral blood. This clonotype was obtained from a woman aged 25 to 39 with acute or convalescent COVID-19.

This CDR3 reads CAWKGSALNTEAFF. The CDR3 DNA reads TGTGCCTGGAAGGGGTCGGCTCTGAACACTGAAGCTTTCTTT. The chain is built from TRBV30 and TRBJ1-1, with TRBD1 as a possible D gene (5 bases). In germline, CDR1 is GTSNPN, CDR2 SVGIG (reference sequence). The CDR3 covers 14 residues. V lost 4 bases to trimming and J lost 0 bases, with 12 bases between them.